The clone carrying this T cell receptor (beta chain) appeared a few times. Germline CDR1 reads MNHEY; CDR2 reads SMNVEV (reference sequence). With 5 bases removed from V and 3 bases from J, the gap between germline ends came to 13 bases. This CDR3 has 14 residues. This sample stems from a study of shared clonotypes between healthy human individuals. Sequencing used immunoSEQ multiplex PCR; TCRdb keeps in-frame clones, though not all of them. The data contain roughly 700,000 clones, less than 95% of them singletons. The source is a man aged 18 to 29 in good health. Some clones in this sample may be carry-over from other donors' samples. The source material was memory CD8+ T cells from PBMCs. The subset here: CD45RO+ cells pooled with CCR7-negative TemRA cells. The gene calls are TRBV27 and TRBJ1-1; unclear D gene. The DNA of the CDR3 is TGTGCCAGCAGTATCCGAGATGGACACACTGAAGCTTTCTTT. Translation: CASSIRDGHTEAFF.